Below, one TCR beta chain is given with its context. Other DNA sequences in this sample translate to the same CDR3. CDR3 size: 15 residues. The V end lost 0 bases, the J end lost 0 bases, and 7 bases lay between the germline ends. Germline CDR1 is SGHRS and CDR2 is YFSETQ. Documented treatment: oral pan-JAK inhibitor, 5-10 mg twice daily. The sample is drawn from a study of CD8+ T cells in alopecia areata. Extracted RNA was reverse transcribed into cDNA, the sequencing template. Here immunoSEQ multiplex PCR was the method, and the copy in TCRdb shows in-frame clones only, minus some. The sample lists 250,000 to 300,000 clones, roughly 64% occurring once.

The sequenced sample was CD4+ T cells sorted from blood, obtained at week 24, from a patient treated with tofacitinib. This receptor was taken from a human donor with alopecia areata. The V gene is TRBV5-1, the J gene TRBJ1-5; D gene uncertain. CDR3: CASSLAGGSNQPQHF. The CDR3 coding sequence is TGCGCCAGCAGCTTGGCCGGAGGTAGCAATCAGCCCCAGCATTTT.